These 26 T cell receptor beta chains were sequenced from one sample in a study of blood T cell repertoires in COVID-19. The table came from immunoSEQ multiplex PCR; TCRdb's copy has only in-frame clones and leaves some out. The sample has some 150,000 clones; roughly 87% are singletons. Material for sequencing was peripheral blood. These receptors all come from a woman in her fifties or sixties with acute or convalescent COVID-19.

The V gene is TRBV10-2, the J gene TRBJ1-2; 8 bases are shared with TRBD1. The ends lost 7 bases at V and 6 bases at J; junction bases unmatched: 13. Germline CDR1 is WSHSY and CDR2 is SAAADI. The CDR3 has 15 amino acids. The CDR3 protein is CASTTDRDSLHGYTF. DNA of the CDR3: TGCGCCAGCACTACGGACAGGGACTCCCTACATGGCTACACCTTC.

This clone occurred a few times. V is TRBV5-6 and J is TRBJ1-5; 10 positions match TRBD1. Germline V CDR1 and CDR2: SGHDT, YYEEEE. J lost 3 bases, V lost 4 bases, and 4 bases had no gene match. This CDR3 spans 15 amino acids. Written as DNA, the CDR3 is TGTGCCAGCAGCCCCGGGACAGGGGACAATCAGCCCCAGCATTTT. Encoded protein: CASSPGTGDNQPQHF. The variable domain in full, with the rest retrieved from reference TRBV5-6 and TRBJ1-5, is DAGVTQSPTHLIKTRGQQVTLRCSPKSGHDTVSWYQQALGQGPQFIFQYYEEEERQRGNFPDRFSGHQFPNYSSELNVNALLLGDSALYLCASSPGTGDNQPQHFGDGTRLSIL.

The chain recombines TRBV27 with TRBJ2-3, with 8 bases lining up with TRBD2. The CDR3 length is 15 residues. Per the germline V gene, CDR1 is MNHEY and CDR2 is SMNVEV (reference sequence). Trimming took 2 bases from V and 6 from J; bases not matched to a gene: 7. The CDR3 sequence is CASSLLLAGGDTQYF. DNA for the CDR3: TGTGCCAGCAGTTTACTTCTGGCGGGGGGTGATACGCAGTATTTT.

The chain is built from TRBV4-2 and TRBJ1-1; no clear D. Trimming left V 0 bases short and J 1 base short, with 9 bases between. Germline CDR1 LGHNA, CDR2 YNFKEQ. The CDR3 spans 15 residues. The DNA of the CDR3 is TGTGCCAGCAGCCAAGAGCAGGCGACGAACACTGAAGCTTTCTTT. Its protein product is CASSQEQATNTEAFF.

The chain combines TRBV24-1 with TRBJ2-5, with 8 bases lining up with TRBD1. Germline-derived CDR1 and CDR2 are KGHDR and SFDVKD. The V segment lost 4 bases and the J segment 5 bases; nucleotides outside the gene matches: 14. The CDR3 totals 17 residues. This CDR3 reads CATSDPSGQGGAETQYF. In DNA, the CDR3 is TGTGCCACCAGTGACCCCTCCGGACAGGGTGGTGCGGAGACCCAGTACTTC.

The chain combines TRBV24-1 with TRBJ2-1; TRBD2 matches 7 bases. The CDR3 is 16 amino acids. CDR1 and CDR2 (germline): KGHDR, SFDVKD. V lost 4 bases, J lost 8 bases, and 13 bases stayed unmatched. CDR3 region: CATSEGGRPRGDEQFF. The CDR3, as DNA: TGTGCCACCAGTGAGGGGGGGAGGCCCCGGGGGGATGAGCAGTTCTTC.

DNA for the CDR3: TGTGCCAGCAGTTTCACAGGGGTCCCTGAAGCTTTCTTT. It encodes CASSFTGVPEAFF. This chain joins TRBV27 and TRBJ1-1, with 7 nucleotides matching TRBD1. Germline CDR1 is MNHEY and CDR2 is SMNVEV (reference sequence). The CDR3 is made up of 13 amino acids. V was clipped by 3 bases and J by 6 bases; unmatched bases: 4.

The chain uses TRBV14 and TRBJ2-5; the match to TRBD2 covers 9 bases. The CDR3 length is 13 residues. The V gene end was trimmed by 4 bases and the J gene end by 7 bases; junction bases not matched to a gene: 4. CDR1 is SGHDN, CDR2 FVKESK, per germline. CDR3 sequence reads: CASSLAGAGTQYF. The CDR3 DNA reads TGTGCCAGCAGCCTAGCGGGGGCCGGGACCCAGTACTTC.

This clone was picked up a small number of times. CDR3 nucleotide sequence: TGTGCCAGTAGTATTCCCGGGGACAGGGACAATCAGCCCCAGCATTTT. Translating gives CASSIPGDRDNQPQHF. This chain links TRBV19 with TRBJ1-5; 9 bases are shared with TRBD1. Germline V CDR1 and CDR2: LNHDA, SQIVND (reference sequence). The CDR3 extends over 16 amino acids. Unmatched junction bases numbered 6, after V lost 3 bases and J lost 3 bases. Combining the CDR3 with reference TRBV19 and TRBJ1-5 gives the whole variable domain DGGITQSPKYLFRKEGQNVTLSCEQNLNHDAMYWYRQDPGQGLRLIYYSQIVNDFQKGDIAEGYSVSREKKESFPLTVTSAQKNPTAFYLCASSIPGDRDNQPQHFGDGTRLSIL.

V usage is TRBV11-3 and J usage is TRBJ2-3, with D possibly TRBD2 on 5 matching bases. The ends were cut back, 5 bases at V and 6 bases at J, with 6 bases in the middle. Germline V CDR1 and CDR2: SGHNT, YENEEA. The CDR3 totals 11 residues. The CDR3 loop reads CASSTGDTQYF. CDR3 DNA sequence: TGTGCCAGCAGCACGGGGGATACGCAGTATTTT. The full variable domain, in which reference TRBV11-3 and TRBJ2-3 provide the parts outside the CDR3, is EAGVVQSPRYKIIEKKQPVAFWCNPISGHNTLYWYLQNLGQGPELLIRYENEEAVDDSQLPKDRFSAERLKGVDSTLKIQPAELGDSAVYLCASSTGDTQYFGPGTRLTVL.

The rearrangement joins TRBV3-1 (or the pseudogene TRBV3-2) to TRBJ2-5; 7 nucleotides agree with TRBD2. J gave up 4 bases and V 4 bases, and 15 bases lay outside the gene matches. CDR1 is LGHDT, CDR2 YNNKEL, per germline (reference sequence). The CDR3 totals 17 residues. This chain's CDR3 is CASSRASSGPLGETQYF. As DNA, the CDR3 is TGTGCCAGCAGCCGAGCCTCTAGCGGCCCTTTGGGAGAGACCCAGTACTTC.

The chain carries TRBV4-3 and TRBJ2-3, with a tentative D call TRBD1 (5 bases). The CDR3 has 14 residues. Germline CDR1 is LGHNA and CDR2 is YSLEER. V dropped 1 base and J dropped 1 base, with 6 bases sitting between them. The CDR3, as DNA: TGCGCCAGCAGCCAAGTCAGGGGCACAGATACGCAGTATTTT. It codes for CASSQVRGTDTQYF.

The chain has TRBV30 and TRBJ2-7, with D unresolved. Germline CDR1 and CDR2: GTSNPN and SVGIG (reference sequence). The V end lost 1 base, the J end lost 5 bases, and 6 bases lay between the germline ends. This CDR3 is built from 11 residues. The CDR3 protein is CAWSEQDEQYF. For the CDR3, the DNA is TGTGCCTGGAGTGAGCAAGACGAGCAGTACTTC.

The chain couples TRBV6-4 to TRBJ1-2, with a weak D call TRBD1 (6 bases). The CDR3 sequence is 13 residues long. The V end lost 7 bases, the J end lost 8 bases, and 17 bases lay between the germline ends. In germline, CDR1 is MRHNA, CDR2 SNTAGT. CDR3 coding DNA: TGTGCCAGCACTGCAGGGGTGGGCGGCGGCTACACCTTC. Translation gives CASTAGVGGGYTF.

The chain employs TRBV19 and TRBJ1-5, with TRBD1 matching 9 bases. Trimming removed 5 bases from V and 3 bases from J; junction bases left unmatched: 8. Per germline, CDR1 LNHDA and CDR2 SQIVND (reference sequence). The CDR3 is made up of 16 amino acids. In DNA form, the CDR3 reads TGTGCCAGTAGTCTCCGGGACAGGGATTTCAATCAGCCCCAGCATTTT. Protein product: CASSLRDRDFNQPQHF.

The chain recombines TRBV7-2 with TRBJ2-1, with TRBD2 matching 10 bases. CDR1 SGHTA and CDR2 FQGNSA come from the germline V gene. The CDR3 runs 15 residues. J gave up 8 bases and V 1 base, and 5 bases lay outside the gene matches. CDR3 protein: CASSLGLAGAYEQFF. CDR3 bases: TGTGCCAGCAGCTTAGGGCTAGCGGGGGCGTATGAGCAGTTCTTC.

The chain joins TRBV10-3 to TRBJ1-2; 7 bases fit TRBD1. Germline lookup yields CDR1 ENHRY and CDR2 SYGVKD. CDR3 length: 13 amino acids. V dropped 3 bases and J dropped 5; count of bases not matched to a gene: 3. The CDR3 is CAISDPRGYGYTF. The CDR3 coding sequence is TGTGCCATCAGTGACCCCAGGGGGTATGGCTACACCTTC.

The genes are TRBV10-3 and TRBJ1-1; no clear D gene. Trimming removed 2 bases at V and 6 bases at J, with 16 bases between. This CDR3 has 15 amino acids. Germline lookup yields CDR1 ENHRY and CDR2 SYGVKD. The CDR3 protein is CAISEVGSTRAEAFF. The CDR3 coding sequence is TGTGCCATCAGTGAGGTTGGCTCAACGAGGGCTGAAGCTTTCTTT.

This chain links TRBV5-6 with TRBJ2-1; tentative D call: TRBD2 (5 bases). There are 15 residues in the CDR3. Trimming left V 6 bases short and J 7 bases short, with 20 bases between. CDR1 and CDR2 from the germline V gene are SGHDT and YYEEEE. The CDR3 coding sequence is TGTGCCAGCACCCGGAGGAGGACCCTCTGGAATGAGCAGTTCTTC. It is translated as CASTRRRTLWNEQFF.

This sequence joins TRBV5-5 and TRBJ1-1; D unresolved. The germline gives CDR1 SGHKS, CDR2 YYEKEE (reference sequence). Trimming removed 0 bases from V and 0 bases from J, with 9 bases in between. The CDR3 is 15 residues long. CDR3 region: CASSLAVFLNTEAFF. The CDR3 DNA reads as TGTGCCAGCAGCTTGGCGGTGTTTCTGAACACTGAAGCTTTCTTT.

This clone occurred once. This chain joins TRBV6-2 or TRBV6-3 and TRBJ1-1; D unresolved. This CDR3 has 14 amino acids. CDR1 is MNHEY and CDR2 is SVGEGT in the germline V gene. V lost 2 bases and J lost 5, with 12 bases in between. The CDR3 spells CASSYVSLGTEAFF. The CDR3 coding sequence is TGTGCCAGCAGTTACGTGAGCCTCGGGACTGAAGCTTTCTTT.

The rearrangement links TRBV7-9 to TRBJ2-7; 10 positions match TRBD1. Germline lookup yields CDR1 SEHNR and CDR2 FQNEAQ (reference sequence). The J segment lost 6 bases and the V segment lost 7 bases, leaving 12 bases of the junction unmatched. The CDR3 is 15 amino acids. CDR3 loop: CASTRPGQGSGEQYF. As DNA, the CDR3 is TGTGCCAGCACCAGACCGGGACAGGGGTCAGGCGAGCAGTACTTC.

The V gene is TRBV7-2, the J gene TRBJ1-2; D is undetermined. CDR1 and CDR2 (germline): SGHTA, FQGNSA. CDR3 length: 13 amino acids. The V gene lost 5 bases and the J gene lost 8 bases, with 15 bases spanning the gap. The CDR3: CASSPLSSRGYTF. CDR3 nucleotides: TGTGCCAGCAGCCCTCTTTCTTCGAGAGGCTACACCTTC. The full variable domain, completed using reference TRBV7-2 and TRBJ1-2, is GAGVSQSPSNKVTEKGKDVELRCDPISGHTALYWYRQSLGQGLEFLIYFQGNSAPDKSGLPSDRFSAERTGGSVSTLTIQRTQQEDSAVYLCASSPLSSRGYTFGSGTRLTVV.

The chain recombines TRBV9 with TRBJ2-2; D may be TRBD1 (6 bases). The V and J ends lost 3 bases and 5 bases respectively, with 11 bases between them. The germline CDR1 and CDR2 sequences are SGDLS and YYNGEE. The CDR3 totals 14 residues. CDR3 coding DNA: TGTGCCAGCAGCGCCCAGGGGCGTACCGGGGAGCTGTTTTTT. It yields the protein CASSAQGRTGELFF. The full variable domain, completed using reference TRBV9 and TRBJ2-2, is DSGVTQTPKHLITATGQRVTLRCSPRSGDLSVYWYQQSLDQGLQFLIQYYNGEERAKGNILERFSAQQFPDLHSELNLSSLELGDSALYFCASSAQGRTGELFFGEGSRLTVL.

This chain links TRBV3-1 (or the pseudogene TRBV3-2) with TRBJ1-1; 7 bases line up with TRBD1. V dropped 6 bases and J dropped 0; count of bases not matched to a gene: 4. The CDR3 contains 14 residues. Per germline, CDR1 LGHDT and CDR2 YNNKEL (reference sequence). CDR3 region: CASSHTGVNTEAFF. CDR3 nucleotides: TGTGCCAGCAGTCACACAGGGGTGAACACTGAAGCTTTCTTT.

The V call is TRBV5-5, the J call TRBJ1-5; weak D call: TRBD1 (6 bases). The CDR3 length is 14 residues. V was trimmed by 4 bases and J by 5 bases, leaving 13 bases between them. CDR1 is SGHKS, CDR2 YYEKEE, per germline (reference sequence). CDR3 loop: CASSVRDIDQPQHF. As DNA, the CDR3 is TGTGCCAGCAGCGTCCGGGACATCGATCAGCCCCAGCATTTT.